This T cell receptor beta chain is drawn from a study of CD8 T cells in ankylosing spondylitis (TCRdb year 2017). With regard to the full study: T cell receptor beta repertoires were profiled in healthy donors and ankylosing spondylitis patients so that disease-linked TCR variants could be found. The full study cohort was made up of roughly 25 ankylosing spondylitis patients and some 100 healthy donors. Peripheral blood was sampled, and synovial fluid was also collected from ankylosing spondylitis patients.

Sequencer: Illumina HiSeq 2500. TCR beta libraries were prepared by quantitative 5'-RACE with molecular barcodes. The original pipeline was this. A new computational method based on a probabilistic model of VDJ rearrangement was used to identify disease-linked TCR variants. Using fastp at Q25 and MiXCR, TCRdb reprocessed the public reads and kept productive beta chains. Every CDR3 protein is listed once, alongside the most common genes and DNA of its rows. TCRdb assigned the V and J calls; the authors' analysis was not used. In this sample the table shows around 7,000 distinct CDR3 sequences, less than 3.5% of which occur a single time. The ten largest clonotypes hold 35% to 45% of the sample. This clonotype came up many times. Its specific antigen is unknown. No much larger clone exists at a distance of one base, and base qualities are not known. Summary of the overall study and its limitations: Blood from ankylosing spondylitis patients appeared to be characterized by a TCR beta motif composed of about eight highly homologous amino acid variants. According to the report, matched synovial fluid samples from ankylosing spondylitis patients were significantly enriched for the disease-linked clones. In peripheral blood, the disease-linked clones were found at relatively low frequencies and had a CD8+ phenotype. Some motif variants were previously reported in synovial fluid and blood of reactive arthritis patients, suggesting common disease-initiation mechanisms.

The sample was blood, either unsorted or a sorted T cell fraction (not recorded which). This receptor was identified in a female donor with ankylosing spondylitis or in good health (not recorded which).

The DNA is TGTGCCAGCAGCGCCACAAGCGGGAGTTCGGATACGCAGTATTTT. It codes for CASSATSGSSDTQYF. Recombination joined TRBV9 with TRBJ2-3; 8 bases in between match TRBD2. Unmatched junction bases come to 9, with V trimmed by 3 bases and J by 6 bases. The cysteine opens and the phenylalanine closes a CDR3 of 15 amino acids. The kept DNA is CDR3 alone, 45 bases in frame from the first base. The germline V gene encodes CDR1 SGDLS and CDR2 YYNGEE.